The rows below give T cell receptor beta chains drawn from one sample of a study of blood T cell repertoires in COVID-19. TCRdb's table, derived via immunoSEQ multiplex PCR, lists solely in-frame clones and lacks some. The data contain 160,000 or so clones, 75% to 85% of them seen just once; the ten biggest clones take up 4.5% to 7.5%. Sequencing was done on a sample of PBMCs or T cells enriched from blood (not recorded which). These receptors were taken from a man in his forties or fifties who had recovered from COVID-19. Each CDR3 is given with its conserved first and last residue. Each record gives: D gene, clone size, J gene, V gene, CDR3 DNA, CDR3 protein. The D gene is left open where the match is weak. Not every row has a clone size; where given, it reads once, few, many or a size class.

d_gene: TRBD1; abundance: NA; j_gene: TRBJ1-1; v_gene: TRBV19; CDR3nt: TGTGCCAGTAGTATTTCCACAGGGGGTAGCACTGAAGCTTTCTTT; CDR3aa: CASSISTGGSTEAFF
d_gene: NA; abundance: NA; j_gene: TRBJ1-2; v_gene: TRBV2; CDR3nt: TGTGCCAGCAGAGAGGACAAAATCTATGGCTACACCTTC; CDR3aa: CASREDKIYGYTF
d_gene: NA; abundance: NA; j_gene: TRBJ2-2; v_gene: TRBV19; CDR3nt: TGTGCCAGTCGGGACTTTGAGAACACCGGGGAGCTGTTTTTT; CDR3aa: CASRDFENTGELFF
d_gene: NA; abundance: NA; j_gene: TRBJ1-1; v_gene: TRBV7-3; CDR3nt: TGTGCCAGCAGCATTTCAGGGGCCACTGAAGCTTTCTTT; CDR3aa: CASSISGATEAFF
d_gene: NA; abundance: NA; j_gene: TRBJ1-1; v_gene: TRBV6-1; CDR3nt: TGTGCCAGCAGTGATTTATATGTGGGGTGGGGACTTAACACTGAAGCTTTCTTT; CDR3aa: CASSDLYVGWGLNTEAFF
d_gene: NA; abundance: NA; j_gene: TRBJ2-7; v_gene: TRBV12-3/TRBV12-4; CDR3nt: TGTGCCAGCAGACCACAGGGTTACGAGCAGTACTTC; CDR3aa: CASRPQGYEQYF
d_gene: TRBD2; abundance: NA; j_gene: TRBJ2-4; v_gene: TRBV4-1; CDR3nt: TGCGCCAGCAGCCAAGGTATTCCGGGGGGGCTGGTCAAGATTCAGTACTTC; CDR3aa: CASSQGIPGGLVKIQYF
d_gene: TRBD1; abundance: NA; j_gene: TRBJ1-2; v_gene: TRBV9; CDR3nt: TGTGCCAGCAGCGTAGACGACAGGGGCTATGGCTACACCTTC; CDR3aa: CASSVDDRGYGYTF
d_gene: NA; abundance: NA; j_gene: TRBJ1-2; v_gene: TRBV6-1; CDR3nt: TGTGCCGGGAGCGAGACGGCGGGGGCGCTTGGCTACACCTTC; CDR3aa: CAGSETAGALGYTF
d_gene: TRBD1; abundance: NA; j_gene: TRBJ1-2; v_gene: TRBV6-5; CDR3nt: TGTGCCAGCAGCCCACGGGACAGGGGACCCTACACCTTC; CDR3aa: CASSPRDRGPYTF
d_gene: TRBD2; abundance: NA; j_gene: TRBJ2-4; v_gene: TRBV19; CDR3nt: TGTGCCAGCAGTGTTAGCGGGGGAGGCAAAAACATTCAGTACTTC; CDR3aa: CASSVSGGGKNIQYF
d_gene: NA; abundance: NA; j_gene: TRBJ1-1; v_gene: TRBV11-3; CDR3nt: TGTGCCAGCAGTCCCGGGACACCTTTTGAAGCTTTCTTT; CDR3aa: CASSPGTPFEAFF
d_gene: TRBD1; abundance: NA; j_gene: TRBJ1-5; v_gene: TRBV5-1; CDR3nt: TGCGCCAGCAGCTCCGGGACAGGGTATCAGCCCCAGCATTTT; CDR3aa: CASSSGTGYQPQHF
d_gene: NA; abundance: once; j_gene: TRBJ1-5; v_gene: TRBV2; CDR3nt: TGTGCCAGCAGACAGGGCACGATGTATAGGGGGCCCCAGCATTTT; CDR3aa: CASRQGTMYRGPQHF
d_gene: NA; abundance: NA; j_gene: TRBJ1-5; v_gene: TRBV7-8; CDR3nt: TGTGCCAGCAGCCGCGCGGGGGGGGACAAGCCCCAGCATTTT; CDR3aa: CASSRAGGDKPQHF
d_gene: NA; abundance: once; j_gene: TRBJ2-2; v_gene: TRBV21-1; CDR3nt: TGTGCCAGCAGCAAATGCCAGGACAGGGTGCTAGCGGGGGGGCCCCCCGGGGAGCTGTTTTTT; CDR3aa: CASSKCQDRVLAGGPPGELFF
d_gene: NA; abundance: NA; j_gene: TRBJ1-1; v_gene: TRBV11-3; CDR3nt: TGTGCCAGCAGCTTAAAAGGGGACACTGAAGCTTTCTTT; CDR3aa: CASSLKGDTEAFF